These 19 T cell receptor beta chains came from one sample sequenced in a study of cytomegalovirus exposure and HLA in healthy donors. The PCR contained 60 Vbeta and 13 Jbeta primers. Using immunoSEQ multiplex PCR, the repertoire was profiled, and TCRdb retains in-frame clones only, with some absent. The repertoire includes 180,000 or so clones, 75% to 85% of them detected once, and approximately 3.7% sits in the top ten. The sample comprised PBMCs. Receptor source: a woman between 55 and 75 years old in good health and CMV-seropositive.

The rearrangement uses TRBV4-2 and TRBJ2-1, with 9 bases matching TRBD2. Looked up from germline, CDR1 is LGHNA and CDR2 is YNFKEQ. Trimming cost V 4 bases and J 7 bases; bases outside gene matches: 8. The CDR3 runs 15 residues. In DNA form, the CDR3 reads TGTGCCAGCAGCCCGGGGGTAGCGGGGGAGAATGAGCAGTTCTTC. It specifies CASSPGVAGENEQFF.

V is TRBV2 and J is TRBJ2-7; D is possibly TRBD2 (5 bases). The CDR3 is 14 residues long. Germline V lookup: CDR1 SNHLY, CDR2 FYNNEI. The V gene lost 3 bases and the J gene lost 5 bases, with 14 bases spanning the gap. CDR3 bases: TGTGCCAGCAGTGATCCTCTAGCATCCCACGAGCAGTACTTC. Its protein product is CASSDPLASHEQYF.

On this clone itself: One junction end does not reproduce the germline sequence, and a read error may be involved. This chain uses TRBV28 with TRBJ1-2; a weak D match, TRBD1 (6 bases). The CDR3 consists of 11 residues. Germline CDR1 reads MDHEN; CDR2 reads SYDVKM. This CDR3 reads CASSFRGGHTF. DNA for the CDR3: TGTGCCAGCAGTTTCAGGGGTGGCCACACCTTC.

In this sample, this clone turned up once. The chain recombines TRBV5-1 with TRBJ2-1; the match to TRBD2 covers 9 bases. The CDR3 loop spans 14 amino acids. Trimming removed 7 bases from V and 4 bases from J; junction bases left unmatched: 6. Germline V gene lookup returns CDR1 SGHRS and CDR2 YFSETQ. The CDR3 loop is CASGTSGPYNEQFF. The CDR3 DNA reads as TGCGCCAGCGGAACTAGCGGGCCTTACAATGAGCAGTTCTTC.

The chain has TRBV7-2 and TRBJ2-3, with a possible D match to TRBD1 (8 bases). This CDR3 is 16 amino acids long. Trimming stripped 4 bases from V and 2 bases from J, with 16 bases between. Germline V lookup: CDR1 SGHTA, CDR2 FQGNSA. The CDR3 protein is CASSSNRGGYTDTQYF. The CDR3, as DNA: TGTGCCAGCAGCTCAAACAGGGGGGGGTACACAGATACGCAGTATTTT. Full variable domain (remainder filled in from reference TRBV7-2 and TRBJ2-3): GAGVSQSPSNKVTEKGKDVELRCDPISGHTALYWYRQSLGQGLEFLIYFQGNSAPDKSGLPSDRFSAERTGGSVSTLTIQRTQQEDSAVYLCASSSNRGGYTDTQYFGPGTRLTVL.

The CDR3 spells CASSASGGSSYEQYF. The CDR3, as DNA: TGTGCCAGCAGCGCAAGCGGCGGATCCTCCTACGAGCAGTACTTC. This sequence joins TRBV9 and TRBJ2-7, with TRBD2 as a possible D gene (5 bases). This CDR3 contains 15 residues. The V and J ends lost 3 bases and 0 bases respectively, with 13 bases between them. In germline, CDR1 is SGDLS, CDR2 YYNGEE.

The V gene is TRBV5-1, the J gene TRBJ2-6, with 7 bases lining up with TRBD2. Looked up from germline, CDR1 is SGHRS and CDR2 is YFSETQ. With 5 bases clipped from V and 4 bases from J, the junction kept 9 bases outside the gene matches. CDR3 length: 16 residues. The CDR3 sequence is CASSVSGTLGANVLTF. Here the CDR3 DNA reads TGCGCCAGCAGTGTAAGCGGGACTCTGGGGGCCAACGTCCTGACTTTC.

The chain carries TRBV27 and TRBJ1-3; 7 bases line up with TRBD1. Looked up from germline, CDR1 is MNHEY and CDR2 is SMNVEV (reference sequence). CDR3 length: 15 amino acids. With V trimmed by 3 bases and J by 4 bases, 6 bases remained unmatched. CDR3 bases: TGTGCCAGCAGTTTGGCAGGGGGTACGGGAAACACCATATATTTT. Amino acid sequence: CASSLAGGTGNTIYF.

As to this clone: One junction end disagrees with the germline gene, perhaps due to a read error. This rearrangement joins TRBV28 to TRBJ2-7; TRBD2 agrees at 7 bases. Germline assignment: CDR1 MDHEN and CDR2 SYDVKM. The CDR3 extends over 13 amino acids. CDR3 nucleotide sequence: TGTGCCAGCAGTCCCGACCGCGTGTCGGGGAGGGCCTTC. Translated, it gives CASSPDRVSGRAF.

The rearrangement uses TRBV5-1 and TRBJ1-1, with D tentatively TRBD1 (5 bases). Trimming took off 4 bases at V and 2 bases at J, with 15 bases between the two ends. The CDR3 contains 15 residues. Germline V gene data show CDR1 as SGHRS and CDR2 as YFSETQ. The CDR3 DNA is TGCGCCAGCAGCGGAGCTAGGGGCTTTAACACTGAAGCTTTCTTT. It encodes CASSGARGFNTEAFF.

The rearrangement joins TRBV13 to TRBJ2-5; TRBD2 is a possible D gene (6 bases). V dropped 0 bases and J dropped 5 bases, with 10 bases sitting between them. The CDR3 totals 14 residues. CDR1 is PRHDT, CDR2 FYEKMQ, per germline (reference sequence). The DNA of the CDR3 is TGTGCCAGCAGCTTAGGGGGGGGAGGCGAGACCCAGTACTTC. Translated, it gives CASSLGGGGETQYF.

The chain joins TRBV7-9 to TRBJ1-4; possibly TRBD1 for D (6 bases). The CDR3 extends over 15 amino acids. V gave up 6 bases and J gave up 0 bases, with 11 bases separating them. CDR1 is SEHNR and CDR2 is FQNEAQ in the germline V gene (reference sequence). CDR3 loop: CASSSAGATNEKLFF. The CDR3 region has the DNA TGTGCCAGCAGTTCAGCAGGGGCAACTAATGAAAAACTGTTTTTT.

The J gene is TRBJ2-7, the V gene TRBV25-1; maybe TRBD1 (6 bases). Trimming removed 6 bases at V and 0 bases at J, with 15 bases between. The CDR3 length is 15 residues. The germline gives CDR1 MGHDK, CDR2 SYGVNS. Here the CDR3 reads CASRPTTGSSYEQYF. CDR3 nucleotides: TGTGCCAGCAGACCCACCACAGGGAGCTCCTACGAGCAGTACTTC.

The chain is built from TRBV2 and TRBJ1-6, with D possibly being TRBD1 (6 bases). There are 13 residues in the CDR3. Germline loops: CDR1 SNHLY, CDR2 FYNNEI. The V gene lost 8 bases and the J gene lost 6 bases, with 11 bases spanning the gap. For the CDR3, the DNA is TGTGCCAGCCTCACGGACAGTAATTCACCCCTCCACTTT. Translation gives CASLTDSNSPLHF.

This sequence joins TRBV2 and TRBJ2-6; D unresolved. The CDR3 has 18 amino acids. Per the germline V gene, CDR1 is SNHLY and CDR2 is FYNNEI. With 2 bases removed from V and 0 bases from J, the gap between germline ends came to 14 bases. This CDR3 is CASSELGLRRSGANVLTF. CDR3 nucleotide sequence: TGTGCCAGCAGTGAATTGGGCCTCCGCCGCTCTGGGGCCAACGTCCTGACTTTC.

V and J are TRBV5-1 and TRBJ2-2, with 8 bases matching TRBD2. The CDR3 loop spans 13 amino acids. J was trimmed by 7 bases and V by 5 bases; bases with no gene match: 4. Germline values: CDR1 SGHRS, CDR2 YFSETQ. DNA for the CDR3: TGCGCCAGCAGAGCGGGAGCGGGCGGGGAGCTGTTTTTT. Its translation is CASRAGAGGELFF.

V and J are TRBV19 and TRBJ1-2; possible D gene TRBD1, 6 bases. Germline CDR1 and CDR2: LNHDA and SQIVND (reference sequence). The CDR3 is 13 residues long. The ends were cut back, 6 bases at V and 4 bases at J, with 12 bases in the middle. As DNA, the CDR3 is TGTGCCAGTAGAAGGGACACCAGCTATGGCTACACCTTC. Encoded protein: CASRRDTSYGYTF.

The V gene is TRBV7-9, the J gene TRBJ1-2, with unresolved D. This CDR3 has 14 residues. Between the trimmed V and J ends, which lost 7 bases and 6 bases, there was a span of 18 bases. From germline, CDR1 is SEHNR and CDR2 FQNEAQ (reference sequence). This CDR3 is CASNPRIGRDGYTF. DNA of the CDR3: TGTGCCAGCAACCCTAGGATAGGGAGGGATGGCTACACCTTC.

V and J are TRBV27 and TRBJ2-7; 8 bases line up with TRBD1. Trimming removed 5 bases from V and 7 bases from J; junction bases left unmatched: 4. The CDR3 runs 12 residues. Germline V gives CDR1 MNHEY, CDR2 SMNVEV (reference sequence). CDR3 region: CASSTYRGEQYF. The CDR3 bases are TGTGCCAGCAGTACCTACAGGGGGGAGCAGTACTTC.